Detailed here is one T cell receptor (beta chain). This clonotype was detected a few times. What this receptor recognizes is not known. No base qualities exist here, and no much larger clone lies one base off it. PBMCs were isolated by Ficoll-Paque density gradient centrifugation. Instrument on record: Illumina NovaSeq 6000. TCRalpha and TCRbeta cDNA libraries were constructed by 5'RACE with constant-segment primers, with sample barcodes and unique molecular identifiers being introduced. RNA was extracted from every sample with Trizol reagent. Libraries were amplified in two PCR steps, with a second sample barcode and Illumina TruSeq adapters added in the second step. Libraries were sequenced on an Illumina NovaSeq with 2 x 150 bp paired-end reads. Per the source publication's procedure: With migec v1.2.7, reads were demultiplexed and then collapsed into UMI-guided consensus sequences. Using mixcr v2.1.11, the UMI consensuses were aligned to TRA and TRB V and J templates and assembled into clonotypes. Clonotypes were classified as expanded or contracted when called significant by both edgeR and NoisET, with noise models trained on biological replicates. For edgeR calls, the thresholds were a false discovery rate-adjusted p below 0.01 and a log2 fold-change of 1. As an exploratory analysis of dynamics, max-normalized trajectories of the 1000 most abundant clonotypes were examined with PCA combined with hierarchical clustering. Separately sequenced CD4+ and CD8+ repertoires were used to assign the CD4 or CD8 phenotype of responding clones. TCRdb reanalyzed the raw reads on its own, using fastp at Q25 for trimming and MiXCR for clone calling, and kept in-frame beta chains. Each CDR3 protein appears once, grouped with its most common genes and DNA. None of the V and J calls come from the authors' own analysis; TCRdb made them. For this sample there are about 140,000 distinct CDR3 sequences; 14% appear just once. The ten largest make up about 30% of the sample.

V has 1 base trimmed and J has 6 bases trimmed; junction bases matching no gene number 8. The germline V gene supplies CDR1 SGHDT and CDR2 YYEEEE. The CDR3 runs 15 amino acids, cysteine and phenylalanine included. The only DNA kept is the CDR3, 45 bases in frame from the first base. These data are taken from a study of T-cell memory formation after mild COVID-19 (TCRdb year 2021). Describing the broader study: TCR sequence clusters from the two donors were found to be largely donor specific. T-cell clones expanding and contracting after mild COVID-19 in a couple of donors were tracked by longitudinal TCRalpha and TCRbeta repertoire sequencing. The cohort comprised two young, previously healthy adult volunteers, one female and one male. What the work shows at the level of the full study, not this receptor alone: Balanced CD4/CD8 phenotypes were observed for clones contracting from day 15 to 85, whereas a bias towards CD4+ was observed for a second wave of clones expanding from day 15 to 37. Only a couple of mild cases were covered in the study, and larger cohorts including severe cases with pre-infection samples were considered necessary. Contracting CD4+ clones turned up mainly in the CM and EM memory subsets, whereas EMRA was where CD8+ clones were enriched. The second-wave clones that peaked on day 37 were not confirmed to be SARS-CoV-2 specific. Some responding clones were detected in pre-infection memory, which suggested that pre-existing cross-reactive memory T cells had joined the SARS-CoV-2 response.

The chain is made from TRBV5-6 and TRBJ2-7, with 9 middle bases fitting TRBD1. The TCR comes from an adult woman who had mild COVID-19 (a few samples of this study predate the infection). The sample titles of this study are shuffled in the database, so cell type and time point are left out; the donor was told from shared clones. Sequencing used PBMCs or a T cell subset sorted from them (not recorded which). The CDR3 corresponds to CASSLLWDREREQYF. The sequenced DNA: TGTGCCAGCAGCTTGTTGTGGGACAGGGAACGCGAGCAGTACTTC.